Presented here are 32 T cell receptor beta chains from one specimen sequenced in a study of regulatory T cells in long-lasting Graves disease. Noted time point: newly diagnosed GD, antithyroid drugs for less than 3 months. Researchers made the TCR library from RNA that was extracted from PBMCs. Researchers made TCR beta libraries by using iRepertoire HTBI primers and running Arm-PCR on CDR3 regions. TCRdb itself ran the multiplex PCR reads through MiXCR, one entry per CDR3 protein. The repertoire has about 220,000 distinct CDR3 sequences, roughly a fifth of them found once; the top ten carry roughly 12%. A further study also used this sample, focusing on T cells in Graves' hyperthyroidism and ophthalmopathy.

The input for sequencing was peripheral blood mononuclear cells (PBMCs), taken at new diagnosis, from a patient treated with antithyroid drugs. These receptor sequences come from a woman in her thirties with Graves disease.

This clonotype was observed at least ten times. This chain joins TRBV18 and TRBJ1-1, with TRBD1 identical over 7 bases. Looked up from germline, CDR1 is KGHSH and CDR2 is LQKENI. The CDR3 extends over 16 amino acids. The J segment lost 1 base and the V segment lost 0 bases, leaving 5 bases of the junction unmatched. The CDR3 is CASSPPRQGGNTEAFF. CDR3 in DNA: TGTGCCAGCTCACCACCGCGACAGGGCGGGAACACTGAAGCTTTCTTT.

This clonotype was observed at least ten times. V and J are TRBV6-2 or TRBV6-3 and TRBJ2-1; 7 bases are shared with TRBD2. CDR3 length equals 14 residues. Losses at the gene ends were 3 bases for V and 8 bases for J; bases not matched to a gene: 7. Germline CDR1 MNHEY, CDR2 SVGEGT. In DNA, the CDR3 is TGTGCCAGCAGTTATTGGGTGGGGGGGGATGAGCAGTTCTTC. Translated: CASSYWVGGDEQFF.

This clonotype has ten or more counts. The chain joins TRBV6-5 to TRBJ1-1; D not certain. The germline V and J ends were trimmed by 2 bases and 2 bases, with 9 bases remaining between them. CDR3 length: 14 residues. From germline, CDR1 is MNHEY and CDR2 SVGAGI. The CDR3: CASSYDGENTEAFF. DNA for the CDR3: TGTGCCAGCAGTTACGACGGAGAAAACACTGAAGCTTTCTTT.

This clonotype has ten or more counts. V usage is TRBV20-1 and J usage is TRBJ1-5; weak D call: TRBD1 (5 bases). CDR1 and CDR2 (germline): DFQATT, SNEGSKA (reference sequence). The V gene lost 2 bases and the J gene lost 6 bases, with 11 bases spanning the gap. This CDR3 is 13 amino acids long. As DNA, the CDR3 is TGCAGTGCTAGATTCACAGGAGGTCAGCCCCAGCATTTT. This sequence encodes CSARFTGGQPQHF.

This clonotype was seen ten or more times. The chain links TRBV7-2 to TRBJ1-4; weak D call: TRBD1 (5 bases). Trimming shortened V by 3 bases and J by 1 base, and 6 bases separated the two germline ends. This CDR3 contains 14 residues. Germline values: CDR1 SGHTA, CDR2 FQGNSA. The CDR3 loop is CASSLGLTNEKLFF. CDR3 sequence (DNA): TGTGCCAGCAGCTTGGGGCTAACTAATGAAAAACTGTTTTTT.

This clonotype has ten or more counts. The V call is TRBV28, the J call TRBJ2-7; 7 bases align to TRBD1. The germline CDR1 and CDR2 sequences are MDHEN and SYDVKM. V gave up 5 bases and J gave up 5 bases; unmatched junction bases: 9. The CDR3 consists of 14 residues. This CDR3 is CASSDGQARDEQYF. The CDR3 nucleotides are TGTGCCAGCAGTGATGGACAGGCCCGGGACGAGCAGTACTTC.

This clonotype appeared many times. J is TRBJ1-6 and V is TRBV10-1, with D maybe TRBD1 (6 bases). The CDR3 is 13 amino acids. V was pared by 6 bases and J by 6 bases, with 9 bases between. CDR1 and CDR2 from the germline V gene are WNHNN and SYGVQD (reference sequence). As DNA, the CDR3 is TGCGCCAGCAGGGACAGTGGTAATTCACCCCTCCACTTT. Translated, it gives CASRDSGNSPLHF.

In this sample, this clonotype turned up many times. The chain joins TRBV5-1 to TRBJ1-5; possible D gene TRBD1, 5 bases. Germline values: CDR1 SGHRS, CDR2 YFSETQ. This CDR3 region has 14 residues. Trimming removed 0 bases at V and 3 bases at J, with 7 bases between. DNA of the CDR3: TGCGCCAGCAGCTTGGAGGGGAACAATCAGCCCCAGCATTTT. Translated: CASSLEGNNQPQHF.

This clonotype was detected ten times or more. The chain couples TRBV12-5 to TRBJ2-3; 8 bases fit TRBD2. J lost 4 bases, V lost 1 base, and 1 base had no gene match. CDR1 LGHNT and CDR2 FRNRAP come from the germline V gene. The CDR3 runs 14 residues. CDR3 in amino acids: CASGLAGGPDTQYF. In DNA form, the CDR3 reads TGTGCTAGTGGTTTGGCGGGGGGGCCAGATACGCAGTATTTT.

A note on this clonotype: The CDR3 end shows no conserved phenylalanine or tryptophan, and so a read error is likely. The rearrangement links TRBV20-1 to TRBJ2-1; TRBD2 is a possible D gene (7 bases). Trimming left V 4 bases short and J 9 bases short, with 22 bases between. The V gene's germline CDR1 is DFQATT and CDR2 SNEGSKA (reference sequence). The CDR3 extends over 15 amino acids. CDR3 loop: CSATLGGAAAGEQFV. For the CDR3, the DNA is TGCAGTGCTACATTGGGGGGGGCCGCTGCGGGTGAGCAGTTCGTC.

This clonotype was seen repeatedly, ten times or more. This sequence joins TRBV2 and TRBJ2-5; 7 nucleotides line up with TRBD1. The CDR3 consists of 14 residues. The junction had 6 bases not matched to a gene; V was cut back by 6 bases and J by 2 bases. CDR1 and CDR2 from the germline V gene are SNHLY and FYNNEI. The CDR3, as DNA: TGTGCCAGCAGCGCACAGGGGTTTCAAGAGACCCAGTACTTC. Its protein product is CASSAQGFQETQYF.

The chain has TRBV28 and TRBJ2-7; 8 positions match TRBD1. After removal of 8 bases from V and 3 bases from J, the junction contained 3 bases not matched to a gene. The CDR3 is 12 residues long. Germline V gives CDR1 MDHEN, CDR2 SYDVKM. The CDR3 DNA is TGTGCCAGCCGGGGACAGGTCTACGAGCAGTACTTC. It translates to CASRGQVYEQYF.

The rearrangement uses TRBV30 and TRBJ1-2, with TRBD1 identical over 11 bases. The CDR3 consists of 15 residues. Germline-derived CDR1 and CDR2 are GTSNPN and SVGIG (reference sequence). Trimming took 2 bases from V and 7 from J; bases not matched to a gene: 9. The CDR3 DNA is TGTGCCTGGAGTCCGCCGGGACAGGGGGTATTTGGCTACACCTTC. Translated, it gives CAWSPPGQGVFGYTF.

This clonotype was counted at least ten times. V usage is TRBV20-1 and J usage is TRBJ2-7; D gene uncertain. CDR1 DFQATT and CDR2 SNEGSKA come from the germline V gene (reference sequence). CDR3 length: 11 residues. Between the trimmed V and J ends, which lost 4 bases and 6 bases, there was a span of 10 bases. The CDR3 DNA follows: TGCAGTGCTAACGTTTACGTCGAGCAGTACTTC. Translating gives CSANVYVEQYF.

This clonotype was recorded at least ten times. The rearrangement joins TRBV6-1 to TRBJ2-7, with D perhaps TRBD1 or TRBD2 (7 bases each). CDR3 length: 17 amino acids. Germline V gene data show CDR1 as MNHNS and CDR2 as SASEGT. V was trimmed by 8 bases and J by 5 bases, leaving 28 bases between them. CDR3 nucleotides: TGTGCCAGCTGGGGGGGGGTCGGGACAGATCGTATGGACGAGCAGTACTTC. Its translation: CASWGGVGTDRMDEQYF.

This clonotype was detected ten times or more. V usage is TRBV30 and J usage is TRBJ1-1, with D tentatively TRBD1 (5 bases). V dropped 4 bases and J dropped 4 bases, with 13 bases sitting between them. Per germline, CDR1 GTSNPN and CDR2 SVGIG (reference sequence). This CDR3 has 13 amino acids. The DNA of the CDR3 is TGTGCCTGGACCCAGGACGGGGGCACTGAAGCTTTCTTT. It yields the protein CAWTQDGGTEAFF. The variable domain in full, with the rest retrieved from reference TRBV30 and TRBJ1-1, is SQTIHQWPATLVQPVGSPLSLECTVEGTSNPNLYWYRQAAGRGLQLLFYSVGIGQISSEVPQNLSASRPQDRQFILSSKKLLLSDSGFYLCAWTQDGGTEAFFGQGTRLTVV.

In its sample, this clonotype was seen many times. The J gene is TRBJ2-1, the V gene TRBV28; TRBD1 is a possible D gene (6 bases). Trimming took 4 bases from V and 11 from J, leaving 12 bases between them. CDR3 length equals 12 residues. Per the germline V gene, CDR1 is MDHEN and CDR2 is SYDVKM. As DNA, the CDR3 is TGTGCCAGCAGTTCCGGGACACCAAAGCAGTTCTTC. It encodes CASSSGTPKQFF.

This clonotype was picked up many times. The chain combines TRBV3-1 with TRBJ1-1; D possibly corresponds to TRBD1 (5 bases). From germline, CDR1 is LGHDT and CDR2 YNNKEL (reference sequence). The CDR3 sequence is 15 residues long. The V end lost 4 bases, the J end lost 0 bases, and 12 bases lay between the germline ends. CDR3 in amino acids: CASSPSDSLNTEAFF. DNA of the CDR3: TGTGCCAGCAGCCCCTCCGACAGCCTGAACACTGAAGCTTTCTTT.

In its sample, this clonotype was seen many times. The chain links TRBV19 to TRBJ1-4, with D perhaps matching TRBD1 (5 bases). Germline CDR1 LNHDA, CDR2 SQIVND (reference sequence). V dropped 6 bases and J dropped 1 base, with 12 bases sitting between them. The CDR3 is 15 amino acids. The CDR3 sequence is CASSPGRRTNEKLFF. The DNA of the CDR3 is TGTGCCAGTAGCCCGGGACGAAGAACTAATGAAAAACTGTTTTTT.

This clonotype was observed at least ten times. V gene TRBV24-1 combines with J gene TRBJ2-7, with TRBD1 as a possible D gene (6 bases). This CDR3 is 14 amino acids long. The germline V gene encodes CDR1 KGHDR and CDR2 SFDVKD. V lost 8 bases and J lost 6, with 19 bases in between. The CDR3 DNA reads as TGTGCCACCAATCTGGGACACCCGAGATTCGAGCAGTACTTC. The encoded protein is CATNLGHPRFEQYF.

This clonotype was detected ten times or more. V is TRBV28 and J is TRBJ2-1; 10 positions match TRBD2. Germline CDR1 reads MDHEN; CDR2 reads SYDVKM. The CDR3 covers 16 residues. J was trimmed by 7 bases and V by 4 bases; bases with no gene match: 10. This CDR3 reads CASSSKLAGEGNEQFF. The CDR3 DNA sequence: TGTGCCAGCAGTTCTAAGCTAGCGGGAGAGGGGAATGAGCAGTTCTTC.

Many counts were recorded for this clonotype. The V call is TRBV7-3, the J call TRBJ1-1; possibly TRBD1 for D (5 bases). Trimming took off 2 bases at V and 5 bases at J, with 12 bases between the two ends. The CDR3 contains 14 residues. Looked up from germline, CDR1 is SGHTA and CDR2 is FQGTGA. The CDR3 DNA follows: TGTGCCAGCAGCTTAGAGGGACCTACTACTGAAGCTTTCTTT. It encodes CASSLEGPTTEAFF.

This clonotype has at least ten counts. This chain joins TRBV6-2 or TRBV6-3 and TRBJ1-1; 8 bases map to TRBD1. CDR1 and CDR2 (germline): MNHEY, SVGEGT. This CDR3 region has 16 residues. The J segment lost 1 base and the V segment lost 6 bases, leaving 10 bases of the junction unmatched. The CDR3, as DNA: TGTGCCAGCAGGCCAACCCCCGGGACAGGGAACACTGAAGCTTTCTTT. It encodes CASRPTPGTGNTEAFF.

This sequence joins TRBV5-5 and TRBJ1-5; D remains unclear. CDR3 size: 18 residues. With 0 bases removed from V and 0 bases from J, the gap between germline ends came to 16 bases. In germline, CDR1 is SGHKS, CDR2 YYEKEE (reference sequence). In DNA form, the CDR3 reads TGTGCCAGCAGCTTGGAGCCCCAGGCAGGCTATAGCAATCAGCCCCAGCATTTT. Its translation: CASSLEPQAGYSNQPQHF.

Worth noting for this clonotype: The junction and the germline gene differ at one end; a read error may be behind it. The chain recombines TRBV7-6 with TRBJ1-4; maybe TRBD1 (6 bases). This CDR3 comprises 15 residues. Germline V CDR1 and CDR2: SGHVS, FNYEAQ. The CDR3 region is CASSLQPGAREKLSF. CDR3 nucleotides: TGTGCCAGCAGCCTACAACCGGGGGCGCGGGAAAAACTGTCTTTT.

DNA for the CDR3: TGTGCCAGCAGCCCGGGGACAGGGGCTGAAGCTTTCTTT. Its translation: CASSPGTGAEAFF. This rearrangement joins TRBV2 to TRBJ1-1; 10 nucleotides agree with TRBD1. The CDR3 consists of 13 residues. J was trimmed by 6 bases and V by 6 bases; bases with no gene match: 4. Per germline, CDR1 SNHLY and CDR2 FYNNEI.

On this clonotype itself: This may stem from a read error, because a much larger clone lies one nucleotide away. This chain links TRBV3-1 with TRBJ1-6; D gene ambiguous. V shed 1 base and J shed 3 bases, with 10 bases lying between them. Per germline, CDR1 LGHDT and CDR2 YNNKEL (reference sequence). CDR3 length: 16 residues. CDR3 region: CASSQGSAVYNSPLHF. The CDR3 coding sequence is TGTGCCAGCAGCCAAGGATCTGCCGTCTATAATTCACCCCTCCACTTT.

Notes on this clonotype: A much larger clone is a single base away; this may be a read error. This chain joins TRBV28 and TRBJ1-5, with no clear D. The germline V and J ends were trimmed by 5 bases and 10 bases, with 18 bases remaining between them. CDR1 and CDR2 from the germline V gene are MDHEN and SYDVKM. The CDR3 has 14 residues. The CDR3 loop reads CASSPHQPVRPQHF. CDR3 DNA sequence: TGTGCCAGCAGTCCTCACCAGCCCGTACGACCCCAGCATTTT.

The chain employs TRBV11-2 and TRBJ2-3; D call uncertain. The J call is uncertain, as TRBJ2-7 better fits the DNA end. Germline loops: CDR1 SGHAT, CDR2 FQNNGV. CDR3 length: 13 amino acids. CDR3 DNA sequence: TGTGCCAGCAGCTTTTATGGGGAAGGAGTGCAGTACTTC. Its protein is CASSFYGEGVQYF.

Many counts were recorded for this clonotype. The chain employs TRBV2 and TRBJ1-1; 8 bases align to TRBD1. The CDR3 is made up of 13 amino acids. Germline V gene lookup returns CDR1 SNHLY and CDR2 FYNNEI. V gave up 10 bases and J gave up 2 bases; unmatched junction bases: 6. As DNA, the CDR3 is TGTGCCACCAAGGGACAGGTCAACACTGAAGCTTTCTTT. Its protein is CATKGQVNTEAFF.

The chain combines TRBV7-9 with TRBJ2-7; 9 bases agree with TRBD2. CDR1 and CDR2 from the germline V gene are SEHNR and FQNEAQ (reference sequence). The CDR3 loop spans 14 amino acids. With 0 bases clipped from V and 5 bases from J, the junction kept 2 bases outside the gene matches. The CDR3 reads CASSLAGTSNEQYF. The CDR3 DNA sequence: TGTGCCAGCAGCTTAGCCGGGACTAGCAACGAGCAGTACTTC.

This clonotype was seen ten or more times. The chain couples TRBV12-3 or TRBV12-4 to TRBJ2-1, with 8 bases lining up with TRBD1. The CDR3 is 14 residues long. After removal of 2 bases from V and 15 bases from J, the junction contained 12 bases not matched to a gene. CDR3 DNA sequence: TGTGCCAGCAGTTTACAGGGGGCAGATACCGGTCGGTTCTTC. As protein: CASSLQGADTGRFF.